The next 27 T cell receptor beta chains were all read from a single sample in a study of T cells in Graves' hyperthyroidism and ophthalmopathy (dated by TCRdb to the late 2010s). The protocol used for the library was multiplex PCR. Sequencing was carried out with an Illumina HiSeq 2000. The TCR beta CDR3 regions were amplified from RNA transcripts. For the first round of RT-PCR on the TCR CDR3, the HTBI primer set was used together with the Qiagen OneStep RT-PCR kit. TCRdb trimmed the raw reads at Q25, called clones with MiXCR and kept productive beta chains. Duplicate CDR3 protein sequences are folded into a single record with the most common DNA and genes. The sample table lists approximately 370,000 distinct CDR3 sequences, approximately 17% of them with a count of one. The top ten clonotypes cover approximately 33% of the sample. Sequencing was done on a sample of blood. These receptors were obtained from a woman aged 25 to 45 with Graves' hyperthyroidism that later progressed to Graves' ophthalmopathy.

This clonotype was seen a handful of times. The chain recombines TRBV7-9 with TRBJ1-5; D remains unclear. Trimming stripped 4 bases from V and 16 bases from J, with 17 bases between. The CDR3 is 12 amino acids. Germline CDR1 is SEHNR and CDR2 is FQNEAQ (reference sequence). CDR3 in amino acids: CASSSDGEVRHF. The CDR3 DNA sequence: TGTGCCAGCAGCTCCGATGGGGAGGTACGCCATTTT.

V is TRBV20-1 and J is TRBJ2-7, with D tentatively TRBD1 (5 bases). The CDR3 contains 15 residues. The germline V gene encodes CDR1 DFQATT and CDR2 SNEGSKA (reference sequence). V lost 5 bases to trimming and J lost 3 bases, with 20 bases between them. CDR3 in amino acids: CSAQPYAGHFYEQYF. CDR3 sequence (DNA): TGCAGTGCTCAACCCTACGCCGGACACTTCTACGAGCAGTACTTC.

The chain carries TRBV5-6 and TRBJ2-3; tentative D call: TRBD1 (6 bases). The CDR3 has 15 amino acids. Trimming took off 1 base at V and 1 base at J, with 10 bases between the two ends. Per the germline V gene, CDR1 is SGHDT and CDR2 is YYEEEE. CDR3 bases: TGTGCCAGCAGCTTGAGGGGACACCGCACAGATACGCAGTATTTT. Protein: CASSLRGHRTDTQYF.

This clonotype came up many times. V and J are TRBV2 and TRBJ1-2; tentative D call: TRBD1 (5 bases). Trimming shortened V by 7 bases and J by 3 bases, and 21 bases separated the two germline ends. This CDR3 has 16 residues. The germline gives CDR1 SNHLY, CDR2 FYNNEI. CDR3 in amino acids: CASNRQARAAYYGYTF. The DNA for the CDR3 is TGTGCCAGCAATCGCCAGGCCAGGGCAGCTTACTATGGCTACACCTTC.

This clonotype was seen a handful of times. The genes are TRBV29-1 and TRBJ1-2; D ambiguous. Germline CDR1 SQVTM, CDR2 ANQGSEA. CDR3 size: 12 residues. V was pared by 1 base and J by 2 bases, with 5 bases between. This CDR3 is CSVEGQNYGYTF. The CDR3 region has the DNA TGCAGCGTTGAAGGGCAGAACTATGGCTACACCTTC.

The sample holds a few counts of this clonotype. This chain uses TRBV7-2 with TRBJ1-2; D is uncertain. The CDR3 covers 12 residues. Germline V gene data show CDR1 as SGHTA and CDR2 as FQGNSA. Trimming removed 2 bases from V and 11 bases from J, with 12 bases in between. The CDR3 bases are TGTGCCAGCAGCTTACGAGGCCGCGAGTACACCTTC. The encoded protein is CASSLRGREYTF.

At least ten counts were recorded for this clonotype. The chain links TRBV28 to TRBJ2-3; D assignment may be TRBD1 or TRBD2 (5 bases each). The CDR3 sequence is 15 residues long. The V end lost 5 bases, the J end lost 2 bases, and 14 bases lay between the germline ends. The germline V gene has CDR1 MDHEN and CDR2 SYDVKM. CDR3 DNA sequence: TGTGCCAGCAGTCCCCGGGACGGCTACACAGATACGCAGTATTTT. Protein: CASSPRDGYTDTQYF.

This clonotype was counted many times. The CDR3 DNA reads TGTGCCAGCAGTTCGCCCGGACAGGCCCAAGAGACCCAGTACTTC. Translating gives CASSSPGQAQETQYF. The chain couples TRBV6-1 to TRBJ2-5; 7 bases map to TRBD1. CDR1 MNHNS and CDR2 SASEGT come from the germline V gene. The J segment lost 1 base and the V segment lost 5 bases, leaving 7 bases of the junction unmatched. This CDR3 comprises 15 residues.

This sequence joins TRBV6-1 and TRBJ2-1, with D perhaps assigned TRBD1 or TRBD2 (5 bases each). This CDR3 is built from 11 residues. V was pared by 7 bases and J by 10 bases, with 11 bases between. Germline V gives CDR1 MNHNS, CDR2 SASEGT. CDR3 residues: CASTQGEEQFF. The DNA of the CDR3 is TGTGCCAGCACCCAAGGGGAGGAGCAGTTCTTC.

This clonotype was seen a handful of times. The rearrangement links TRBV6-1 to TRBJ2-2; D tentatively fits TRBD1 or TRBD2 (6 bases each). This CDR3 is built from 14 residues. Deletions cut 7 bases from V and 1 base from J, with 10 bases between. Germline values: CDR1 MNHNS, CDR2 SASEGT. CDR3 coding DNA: TGTGCCAGCATCAGGGGACTGAACACCGGGGAGCTGTTTTTT. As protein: CASIRGLNTGELFF.

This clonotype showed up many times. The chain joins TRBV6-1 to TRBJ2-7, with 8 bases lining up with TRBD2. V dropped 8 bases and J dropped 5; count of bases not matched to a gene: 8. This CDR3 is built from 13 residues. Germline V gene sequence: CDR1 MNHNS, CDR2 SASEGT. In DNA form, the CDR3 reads TGTGCCAGCCTCACGCCGGGGGGGAACGAGCAGTACTTC. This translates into CASLTPGGNEQYF.

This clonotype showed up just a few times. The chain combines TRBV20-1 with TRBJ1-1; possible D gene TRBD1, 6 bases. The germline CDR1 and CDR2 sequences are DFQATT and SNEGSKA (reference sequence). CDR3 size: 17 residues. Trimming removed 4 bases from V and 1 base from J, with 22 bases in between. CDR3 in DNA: TGCAGTGCTATCCCGCTCGGGGGCTTGAGTTGGAACACTGAAGCTTTCTTT. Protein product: CSAIPLGGLSWNTEAFF.

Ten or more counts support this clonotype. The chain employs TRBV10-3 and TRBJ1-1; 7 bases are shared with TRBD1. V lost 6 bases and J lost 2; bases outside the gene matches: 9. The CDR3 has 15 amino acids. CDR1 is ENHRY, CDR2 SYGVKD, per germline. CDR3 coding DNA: TGTGCCATCAGACCGACAGGGATGACAAACACTGAAGCTTTCTTT. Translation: CAIRPTGMTNTEAFF.

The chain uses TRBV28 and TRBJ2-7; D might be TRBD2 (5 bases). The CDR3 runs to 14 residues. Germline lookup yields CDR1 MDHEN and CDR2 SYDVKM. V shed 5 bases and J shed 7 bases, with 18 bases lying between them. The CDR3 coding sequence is TGTGCCAGCAGTCCCTCGGGAAGGGTCGGAGAGCAGTACGTC. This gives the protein CASSPSGRVGEQYV.

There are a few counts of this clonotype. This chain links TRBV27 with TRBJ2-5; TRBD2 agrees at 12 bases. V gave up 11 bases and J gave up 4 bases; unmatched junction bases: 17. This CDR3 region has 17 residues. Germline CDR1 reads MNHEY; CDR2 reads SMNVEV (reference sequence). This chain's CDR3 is CAALGGLAGRRGETQYF. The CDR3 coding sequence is TGTGCCGCCCTGGGGGGACTAGCGGGCAGGAGGGGAGAGACCCAGTACTTC.

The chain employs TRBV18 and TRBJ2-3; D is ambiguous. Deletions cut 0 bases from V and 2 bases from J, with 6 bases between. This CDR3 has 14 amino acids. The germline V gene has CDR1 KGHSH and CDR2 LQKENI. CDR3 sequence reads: CASSPPVLTDTQYF. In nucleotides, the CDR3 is TGTGCCAGCTCACCACCGGTCCTCACAGATACGCAGTATTTT.

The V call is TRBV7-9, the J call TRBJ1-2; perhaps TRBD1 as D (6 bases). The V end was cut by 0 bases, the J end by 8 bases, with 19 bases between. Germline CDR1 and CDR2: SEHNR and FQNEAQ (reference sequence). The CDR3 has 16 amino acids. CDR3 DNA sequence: TGTGCCAGCAGCTTAGCTCACGCAGGGGTACAAAGGGGCTACACCTTC. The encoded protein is CASSLAHAGVQRGYTF.

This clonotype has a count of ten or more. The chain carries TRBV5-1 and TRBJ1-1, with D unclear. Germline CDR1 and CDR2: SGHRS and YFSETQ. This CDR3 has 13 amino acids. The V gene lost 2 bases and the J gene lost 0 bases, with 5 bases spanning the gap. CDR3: CASSFYMNTEAFF. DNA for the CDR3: TGCGCCAGCAGCTTCTATATGAACACTGAAGCTTTCTTT.

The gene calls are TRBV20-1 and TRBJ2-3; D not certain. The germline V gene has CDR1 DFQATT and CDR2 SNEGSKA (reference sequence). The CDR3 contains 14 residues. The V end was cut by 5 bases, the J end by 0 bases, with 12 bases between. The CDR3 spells CSALADTSTDTQYF. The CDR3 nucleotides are TGCAGTGCTTTGGCAGATACTAGCACAGATACGCAGTATTTT.

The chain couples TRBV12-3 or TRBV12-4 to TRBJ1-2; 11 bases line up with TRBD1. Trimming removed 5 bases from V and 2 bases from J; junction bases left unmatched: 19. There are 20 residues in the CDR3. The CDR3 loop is CASSPRPWEDRGLGNYGYTF. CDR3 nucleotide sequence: TGTGCCAGCAGTCCGCGACCTTGGGAGGACAGGGGGCTTGGAAACTATGGCTACACCTTC.

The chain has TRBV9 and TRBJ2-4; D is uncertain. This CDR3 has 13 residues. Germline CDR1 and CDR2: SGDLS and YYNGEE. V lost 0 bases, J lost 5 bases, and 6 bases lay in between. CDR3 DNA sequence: TGTGCCAGCAGCGTAGGAATAGAAAACATTCAGTACTTC. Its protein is CASSVGIENIQYF. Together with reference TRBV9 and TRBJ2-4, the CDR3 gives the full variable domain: DSGVTQTPKHLITATGQRVTLRCSPRSGDLSVYWYQQSLDQGLQFLIQYYNGEERAKGNILERFSAQQFPDLHSELNLSSLELGDSALYFCASSVGIENIQYFGAGTRLSVL.

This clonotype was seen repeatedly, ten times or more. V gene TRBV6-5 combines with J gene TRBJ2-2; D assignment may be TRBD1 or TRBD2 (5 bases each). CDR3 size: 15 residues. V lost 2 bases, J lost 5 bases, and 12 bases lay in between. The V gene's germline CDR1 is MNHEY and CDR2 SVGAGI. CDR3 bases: TGTGCCAGCAGTTACGTGGGGGATAGGACCGGGGAGCTGTTTTTT. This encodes CASSYVGDRTGELFF.

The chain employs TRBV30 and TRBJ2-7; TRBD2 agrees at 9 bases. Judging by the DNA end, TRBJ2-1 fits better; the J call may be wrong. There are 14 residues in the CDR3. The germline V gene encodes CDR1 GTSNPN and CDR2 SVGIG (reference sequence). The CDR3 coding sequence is TGTGCCTGGAGGGGCCTAGCGGGAACGTACGAGCAGTTCTTC. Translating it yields CAWRGLAGTYEQFF.

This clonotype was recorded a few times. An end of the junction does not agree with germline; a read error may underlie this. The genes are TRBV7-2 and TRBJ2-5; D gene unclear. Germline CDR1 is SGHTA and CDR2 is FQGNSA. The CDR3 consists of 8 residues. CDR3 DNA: TGTGCCAGCAGCTCAGGAAACTTC. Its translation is CASSSGNF.

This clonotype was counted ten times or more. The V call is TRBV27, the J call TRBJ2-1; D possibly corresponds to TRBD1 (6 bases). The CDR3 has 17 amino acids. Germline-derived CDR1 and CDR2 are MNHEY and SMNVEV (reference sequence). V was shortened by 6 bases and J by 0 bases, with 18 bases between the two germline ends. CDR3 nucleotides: TGTGCCAGCAGCCGGACAGTGTTTGACCGCTCCTACAATGAGCAGTTCTTC. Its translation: CASSRTVFDRSYNEQFF.

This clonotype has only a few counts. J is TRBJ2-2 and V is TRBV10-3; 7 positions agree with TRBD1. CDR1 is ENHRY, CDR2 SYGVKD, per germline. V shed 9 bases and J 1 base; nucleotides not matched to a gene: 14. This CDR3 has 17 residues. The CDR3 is CAISALTGSLNTGELFF. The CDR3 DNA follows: TGTGCCATTAGCGCGTTGACAGGGTCTTTGAACACCGGGGAGCTGTTTTTT.

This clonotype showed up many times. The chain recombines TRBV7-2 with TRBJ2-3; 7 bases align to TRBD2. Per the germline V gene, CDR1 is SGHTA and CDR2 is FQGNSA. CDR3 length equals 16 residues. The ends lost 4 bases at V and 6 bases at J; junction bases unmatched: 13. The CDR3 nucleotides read TGTGCCAGCAGCTCCGTAGCGGGTAATCTTCAGGATACGCAGTATTTT. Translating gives CASSSVAGNLQDTQYF.